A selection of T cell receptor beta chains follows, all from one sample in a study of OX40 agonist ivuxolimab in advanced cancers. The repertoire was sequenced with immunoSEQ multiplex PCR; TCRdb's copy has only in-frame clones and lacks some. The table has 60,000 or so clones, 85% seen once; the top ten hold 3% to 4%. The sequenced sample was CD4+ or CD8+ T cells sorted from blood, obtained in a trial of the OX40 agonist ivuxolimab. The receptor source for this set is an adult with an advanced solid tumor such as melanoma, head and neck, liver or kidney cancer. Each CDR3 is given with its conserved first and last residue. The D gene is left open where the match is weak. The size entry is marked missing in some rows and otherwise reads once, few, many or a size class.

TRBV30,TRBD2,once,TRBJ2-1,CAWRLSGNLYNEQFF,TGTGCCTGGAGGCTTAGCGGGAATCTCTACAATGAGCAGTTCTTC
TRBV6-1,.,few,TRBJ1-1,CASSEVGGRLAYTEAFF,TGTGCCAGCAGTGAAGTTGGAGGCAGACTCGCGTACACTGAAGCTTTCTTT
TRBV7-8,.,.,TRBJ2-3,CASSFRGADTQYF,TGTGCCAGCAGCTTCCGTGGAGCAGATACGCAGTATTTT
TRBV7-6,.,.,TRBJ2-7,CASSNSRDITYEQYF,TGTGCCAGCAGCAACTCCCGGGACATAACCTACGAGCAGTACTTC
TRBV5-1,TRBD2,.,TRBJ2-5,CASLRAGGPEETQYF,TGCGCCAGCCTAAGAGCGGGAGGGCCGGAGGAGACCCAGTACTTC
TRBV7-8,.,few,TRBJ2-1,CASSLGGTSRELHEQFF,TGTGCCAGCAGCTTAGGAGGTACTAGCCGTGAATTACACGAGCAGTTCTTC
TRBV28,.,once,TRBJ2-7,CASSPPRGGEQYF,TGTGCCAGCAGTCCCCCGAGGGGGGGCGAGCAGTACTTC
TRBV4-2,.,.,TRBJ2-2,CASSRVDQTTGELFF,TGTGCCAGCAGCCGAGTTGACCAAACGACCGGGGAGCTGTTTTTT
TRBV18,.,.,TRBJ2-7,CASSRGPEQYF,TGTGCCAGCTCTAGGGGTCCCGAGCAGTACTTC
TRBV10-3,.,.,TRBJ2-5,CAITPGRQETQYF,TGTGCCATCACCCCGGGACGACAAGAGACCCAGTACTTC
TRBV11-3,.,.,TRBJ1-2,CASSLGQIGYTF,TGTGCCAGCAGCCTTGGACAGATAGGCTACACCTTC
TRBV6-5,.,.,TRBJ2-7,CASTPAGSYEQYF,TGTGCCAGCACTCCGGCCGGTTCCTACGAGCAGTACTTC
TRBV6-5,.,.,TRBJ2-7,CATTTGYEQYF,TGTGCCACCACCACAGGCTACGAGCAGTACTTC
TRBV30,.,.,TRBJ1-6,CAWSPDGADSPLHF,TGTGCCTGGAGTCCGGACGGGGCGGATTCACCCCTCCACTTT
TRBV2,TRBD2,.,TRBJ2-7,CASRGTSGSYEQYF,TGTGCCAGCAGAGGGACTAGCGGATCCTACGAGCAGTACTTC
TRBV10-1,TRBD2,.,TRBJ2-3,CASSESSGRAADTQYF,TGCGCCAGCAGTGAGTCGAGCGGGAGGGCCGCAGATACGCAGTATTTT
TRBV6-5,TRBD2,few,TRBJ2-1,CASRQGLAVPNEQFF,TGTGCCAGCAGGCAAGGACTAGCGGTCCCGAATGAGCAGTTCTTC
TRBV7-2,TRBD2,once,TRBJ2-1,CASSLGAGGTIDEQFF,TGTGCCAGCAGCTTAGGAGCGGGAGGCACGATCGATGAGCAGTTCTTC
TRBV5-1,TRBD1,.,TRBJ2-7,CASSSHPQGAFYEQYF,TGCGCCAGCAGTTCCCACCCACAGGGGGCGTTTTACGAGCAGTACTTC
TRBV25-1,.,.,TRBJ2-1,CASSEWVQDSYNEQFF,TGTGCCAGCAGTGAATGGGTCCAGGACTCCTACAATGAGCAGTTCTTC
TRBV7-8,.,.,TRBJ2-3,CASSLEWTQYF,TGTGCCAGCAGCTTAGAGTGGACGCAGTATTTT
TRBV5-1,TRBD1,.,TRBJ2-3,CASSFSTGTGGDTQYF,TGCGCCAGCAGCTTTTCAACCGGGACAGGGGGGGATACGCAGTATTTT
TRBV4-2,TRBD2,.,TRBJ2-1,CASSQAGGYEQFF,TGTGCCAGCAGCCAAGCGGGGGGGTATGAGCAGTTCTTC
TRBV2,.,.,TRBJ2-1,CATSRGDEQFF,TGTGCCACCTCGCGGGGAGATGAGCAGTTCTTC
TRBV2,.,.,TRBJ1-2,CASSEDSNINYGYTF,TGTGCCAGCAGTGAGGACAGTAACATTAACTATGGCTACACCTTC
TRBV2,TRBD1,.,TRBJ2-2,CASSVDRGGELFF,TGTGCCAGCAGTGTAGACAGGGGCGGGGAGCTGTTTTTT
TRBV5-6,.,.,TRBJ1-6,CASSRNIGSPLHF,TGTGCCAGCAGCCGGAATATAGGTTCACCCCTCCACTTT
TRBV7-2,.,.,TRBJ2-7,CASSLPSYEQYF,TGTGCCAGCAGCTTACCCTCCTACGAGCAGTACTTC